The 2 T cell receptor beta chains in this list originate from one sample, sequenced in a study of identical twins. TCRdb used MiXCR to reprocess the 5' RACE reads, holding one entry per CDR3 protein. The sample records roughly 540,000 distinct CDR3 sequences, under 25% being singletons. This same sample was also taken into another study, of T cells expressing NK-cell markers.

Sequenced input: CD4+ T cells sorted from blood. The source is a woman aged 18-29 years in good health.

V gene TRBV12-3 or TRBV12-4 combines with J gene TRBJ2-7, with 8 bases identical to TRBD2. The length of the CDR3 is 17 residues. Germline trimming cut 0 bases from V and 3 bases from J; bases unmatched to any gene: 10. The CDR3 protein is CASSLAPGGAGGYEQYF. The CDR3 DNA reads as TGTGCCAGCAGTTTAGCCCCCGGTGGGGCGGGGGGCTACGAGCAGTACTTC.

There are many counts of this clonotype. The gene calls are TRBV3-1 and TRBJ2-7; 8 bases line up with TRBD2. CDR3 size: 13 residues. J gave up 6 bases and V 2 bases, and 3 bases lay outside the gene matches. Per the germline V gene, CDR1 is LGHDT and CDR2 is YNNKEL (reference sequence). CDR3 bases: TGTGCCAGCAGCCAAAAGCGGGAGACCGAGCAGTACTTC. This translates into CASSQKRETEQYF.